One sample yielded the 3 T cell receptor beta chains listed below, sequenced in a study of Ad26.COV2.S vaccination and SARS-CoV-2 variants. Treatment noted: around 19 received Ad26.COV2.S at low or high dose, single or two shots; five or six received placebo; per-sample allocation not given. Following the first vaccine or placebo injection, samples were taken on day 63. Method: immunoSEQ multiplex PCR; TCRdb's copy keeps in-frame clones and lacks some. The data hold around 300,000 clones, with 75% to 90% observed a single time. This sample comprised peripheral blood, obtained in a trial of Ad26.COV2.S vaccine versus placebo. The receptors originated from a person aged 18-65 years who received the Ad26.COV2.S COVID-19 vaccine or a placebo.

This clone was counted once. CDR3 sequence: CASRTGHLYGYTF. The DNA of the CDR3 is TGTGCCAGTAGAACAGGGCACCTCTATGGCTACACCTTC. This chain joins TRBV19 and TRBJ1-2; maybe TRBD1 (6 bases). Looked up from germline, CDR1 is LNHDA and CDR2 is SQIVND (reference sequence). The CDR3 totals 13 residues. Deletions cut 6 bases from V and 4 bases from J, with 12 bases between.

CDR3 sequence: CATSQRGRGLSQPQHF. DNA for the CDR3: TGTGCCACCAGCCAACGGGGGAGGGGGCTAAGCCAGCCCCAGCATTTT. The J gene is TRBJ1-5, the V gene TRBV15, with 7 bases that match TRBD1. CDR3 length: 16 amino acids. The germline CDR1 and CDR2 sequences are LNHNV and YYDKDF (reference sequence). V lost 5 bases to trimming and J lost 7 bases; unmatched junction nucleotides: 14.

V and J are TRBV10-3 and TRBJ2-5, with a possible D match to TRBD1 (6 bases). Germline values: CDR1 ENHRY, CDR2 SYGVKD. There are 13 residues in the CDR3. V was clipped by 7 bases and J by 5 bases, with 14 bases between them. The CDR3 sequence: CAIKGTGMETQYF. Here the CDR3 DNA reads TGTGCCATCAAGGGTACAGGGATGGAGACCCAGTACTTC.